This TCR beta chain was documented in a study of blood T cell repertoires in COVID-19. Study at large: T cells, B-cell-depleted T cells, or PBMCs supplied cDNA or gDNA.

From germline, CDR1 is MNHEY and CDR2 SVGEGT. The CDR3 sequence is 15 residues long. V dropped 6 bases and J dropped 10; count of bases not matched to a gene: 14. In the authors' workflow: Researchers report that nucleated cell counts were estimated from reference gene primer amplification. Sequencing used immunoSEQ multiplex PCR; TCRdb keeps in-frame clones, though not all of them. V, J and clone size are taken as reported in that table, and D and trimming were inferred from the DNA itself. The table has some 120,000 clones, around 84% seen once. Sample: peripheral blood. The chain employs TRBV6-2 or TRBV6-3 and TRBJ2-3, with TRBD2 matching over 9 bases. This receptor was obtained from a man between 40 and 49 years old with acute or convalescent COVID-19. CDR3 in DNA: TGTGCCAGCAGGCCTCCCCGGAGGGCTAGCGGGGCGCAGTATTTT. This gives the protein CASRPPRRASGAQYF.